This T cell receptor (beta chain) was captured by sequencing in a study of T cells in localized non-small cell lung cancer. CDR1 MNHGY and CDR2 SAAAGT come from the germline V gene. The CDR3 extends over 14 amino acids. J was trimmed by 6 bases and V by 2 bases; bases with no gene match: 4. Notes on the study in general: Among the tissues sampled, uninvolved adjacent lung had the highest T cell clonality, above tumor. Turning up in adjacent lung were a median roughly 59 of the top 100 tumor clones.

This clone was observed a few times. Antigen specificity is unknown. Assay used: immunoSEQ multiplex PCR; TCRdb lists only in-frame clones, some missing. There are some 2,000 clones in the sample; approximately 24% occur only once, and about 14% lies in the top ten. Specimen: normal lung tissue next to the tumor, collected before any cancer treatment. The chain carries TRBV6-8 and TRBJ1-5, with 7 bases lining up with TRBD1. The TCR was taken from a male donor older than 55 with stage I lung adenocarcinoma. CDR3 amino acids: CASSYDRDRQPQHF. CDR3 bases: TGTGCCAGCAGTTACGACAGGGACCGTCAGCCCCAGCATTTT.